This T cell receptor (beta chain) was sequenced during a study of CXCR3-negative and CXCR3-positive naive CD8 T cells. As for the study in general: Per-library TRB read counts averaged about 1.5 +/- 0.3 million, adding up to some 150 million in total. Study-wide results and limits: More hydrophobic TRB CDR3s occurred in CXCR3-positive than in CXCR3-negative naive cells. Comparably high diversity was seen in both naive subsets, and much lower diversity in memory CD8+ cells.

The CDR3 spans 13 residues. Germline-derived CDR1 and CDR2 are ENHRY and SYGVKD. The libraries of TRB cDNA were prepared using 5' RACE with UMI labels. From the 5' RACE reads, TCRdb lists one entry per CDR3 protein and no DNA. This repertoire includes under 90,000 distinct CDR3 sequences. With respect to this clonotype: Its specificity is unknown.

What was sequenced was naive CXCR3+ CD8+ T cells from blood. Subset noted: CD45RO-CCR7+CD27+CD95- naive CD8+ T cells expressing CXCR3 (TNR3+). V is TRBV10-3 and J is TRBJ2-5; TCRdb calls TRBD1, which cannot be checked without DNA. The sequence came from a human donor in good health. Some clones in this sample may be carry-over from other donors' samples. The CDR3: CAIRDSRQETQYF.